Following are 10 T cell receptor beta chains from one sample sequenced in a study of response to subunit inactivated influenza vaccine. TCRdb independently ran MiXCR on the RT-PCR reads; one entry per CDR3 protein. The data show hundreds of thousands of distinct CDR3 sequences, around 25% seen once. The material was CD4+ T cells sorted from PBMCs, obtained less than 6 days after vaccination. The receptor set was obtained from a man aged 50-59 years who received an inactivated influenza vaccine.

The chain carries TRBV20-1 and TRBJ2-3; 10 nucleotides match TRBD1. CDR1 and CDR2 (germline): DFQATT, SNEGSKA (reference sequence). The CDR3 sequence is 13 residues long. V dropped 8 bases and J dropped 4; count of bases not matched to a gene: 6. The CDR3 protein is CSPGQGSADTQYF. Here the CDR3 DNA reads TGCAGTCCGGGACAGGGGAGCGCAGATACGCAGTATTTT.

The V gene is TRBV5-1, the J gene TRBJ2-1; no clear D gene. CDR3 size: 14 residues. V was pared by 0 bases and J by 10 bases, with 14 bases between. Germline V gene data show CDR1 as SGHRS and CDR2 as YFSETQ. The CDR3 region has the DNA TGCGCCAGCAGCTTGGTGGGGTCCCCAGTGGAGCAGTTCTTC. Its translation: CASSLVGSPVEQFF. Based on the CDR3 plus reference TRBV5-1 and TRBJ2-1, the full variable domain is KAGVTQTPRYLIKTRGQQVTLSCSPISGHRSVSWYQQTPGQGLQFLFEYFSETQRNKGNFPGRFSGRQFSNSRSEMNVSTLELGDSALYLCASSLVGSPVEQFFGPGTRLTVL.

This clonotype showed up just a few times. The chain couples TRBV11-2 to TRBJ2-3; D could derive from TRBD1 or TRBD2 (5 bases each). The V gene lost 5 bases and the J gene lost 3 bases, with 30 bases spanning the gap. Germline V CDR1 and CDR2: SGHAT, FQNNGV. The CDR3 is made up of 20 amino acids. As DNA, the CDR3 is TGTGCCAGCAGCCCGGGTCCGGGGCGGGCCACCGCGATCGTGACAGATACGCAGTATTTT. It encodes CASSPGPGRATAIVTDTQYF.

The rearrangement joins TRBV4-3 to TRBJ2-3; D is perhaps TRBD2 (6 bases). Trimming cost V 2 bases and J 4 bases, with 16 bases left between them. The CDR3 runs 16 residues. Germline CDR1 is LGHNA and CDR2 is YSLEER. CDR3 region: CASSQNPREVADTQYF. Here the CDR3 DNA reads TGCGCCAGCAGCCAAAACCCGAGGGAGGTGGCAGATACGCAGTATTTT.

The chain recombines TRBV12-3 or TRBV12-4 with TRBJ1-5; TRBD1 is a possible D gene (5 bases). Trimming stripped 3 bases from V and 7 bases from J, with 10 bases between. There are 13 residues in the CDR3. This chain's CDR3 is CASSLAGWQPQHF. In DNA, the CDR3 is TGTGCCAGCAGTTTGGCAGGGTGGCAGCCCCAGCATTTT.

The rearrangement joins TRBV20-1 to TRBJ1-2; possible D gene TRBD1, 5 bases. The CDR3 spans 13 residues. The germline V gene encodes CDR1 DFQATT and CDR2 SNEGSKA (reference sequence). V was trimmed by 2 bases and J by 4 bases, leaving 11 bases between them. The CDR3 DNA follows: TGCAGTGCTAGACAGGGAAGAAGCTATGGCTACACCTTC. This codes for CSARQGRSYGYTF.

This clonotype was counted a few times. DNA of the CDR3: TGTGCCAGCTCACCACAGGGGCCCGAAACAGATACGCAGTATTTT. Translated: CASSPQGPETDTQYF. The V gene is TRBV18, the J gene TRBJ2-3; tentatively, D is TRBD1 (5 bases). Looked up from germline, CDR1 is KGHSH and CDR2 is LQKENI. The CDR3 spans 15 residues. The germline V and J ends were trimmed by 1 base and 3 bases, with 11 bases remaining between them.

The CDR3 DNA reads as TGCAGTGTGAAGCGGGAGGGCACAGATACGCAGTATTTT. It translates to CSVKREGTDTQYF. The chain employs TRBV20-1 and TRBJ2-3, with TRBD2 identical over 9 bases. The CDR3 has 13 residues. V lost 7 bases to trimming and J lost 1 base; unmatched junction nucleotides: 3. CDR1 and CDR2 from the germline V gene are DFQATT and SNEGSKA (reference sequence).

The V gene is TRBV6-2 or TRBV6-3, the J gene TRBJ2-5; D is unclear. V was pared by 7 bases and J by 4 bases, with 16 bases between. The germline V gene encodes CDR1 MNHEY and CDR2 SVGEGT. The CDR3 totals 14 residues. For the CDR3, the DNA is TGTGCCAGCATACGGAGACAACAAGGAGAGACCCAGTACTTC. Translated: CASIRRQQGETQYF.

This clonotype was seen only a few times. The rearrangement joins TRBV4-1 to TRBJ2-5; TRBD2 is a possible D gene (6 bases). Germline CDR1 is MGHRA and CDR2 is YSYEKL. V was cut by 5 bases and J by 6 bases, with 16 bases left in between. CDR3 length equals 14 residues. The CDR3 protein is CASSASTGVKTQYF. In DNA, the CDR3 is TGCGCCAGCAGCGCGTCAACGGGGGTGAAGACCCAGTACTTC.